The entry that follows covers one T cell receptor beta chain sequence. Its antigen is unknown. One junction end does not reproduce the germline sequence, and a read error may be involved. This record comes from a study of T cells in Graves' hyperthyroidism and ophthalmopathy. The study's findings and limits: The model identified upcoming ophthalmopathy a median around 7.1 months ahead of onset.

CDR1 and CDR2 from the germline V gene are SNHLY and FYNNEI. CDR3 length: 13 amino acids. Enrolled ophthalmopathy patients presented with a Clinical Activity Score of at least 3, a NOSPECS grade of at least 4, and disease duration under 3 months. What was amplified from RNA transcripts were TCR beta CDR3 regions. HTBI primers were employed in a first-round RT-PCR of the TCR CDR3. TCRdb itself ran the multiplex PCR reads through MiXCR, one entry per CDR3 protein. The sample holds fewer than 350,000 distinct CDR3 sequences, 15% to 20% seen once. Specimen: blood. The receptor was derived from a middle-aged woman with Graves' ophthalmopathy. The chain carries TRBV2 and TRBJ1-1; unclear D gene. CDR3 nucleotides: TGTGCCAGCAGGGAAGCAGGACACACTGAAGCTTTCTTT. The encoded protein is CASREAGHTEAFF.